This T cell receptor (beta chain) appears in the sequencing data of a study of cytomegalovirus exposure and HLA in healthy donors (dated by TCRdb to the late 2010s). Background on the whole study: In an earlier analysis of fewer than 750 of the donors, 276 Gb of sequence data and 90 million to 120 million unique TCR beta sequences from about 180 million T cells were reported. About 320 gigabases of sequencing data and approximately 85 million unique TCR sequences were included in an early release covering about 600 HLA-typed donors. Of the roughly 400 genotyped donors, around 81% fell in the genetic ancestry cluster associated with self-reported Caucasian donors. The study aimed to test whether signatures of past pathogen exposure could be identified by cataloging public T cell receptors. The study profiled the T cell repertoires of 500 to 800 subjects by immunosequencing and related them to cytomegalovirus serostatus. In addition to the first cohort of about 650 subjects, a separate validation cohort of approximately 110 different subjects was used. To predict cytomegalovirus infection status, the study brought together high-throughput TCR immunosequencing, statistical association of individual TCRs with disease status, and machine learning. To study patterns of TCR occurrence, a later analysis re-analyzed previously published TCR beta repertoires from several hundred donors and added high-resolution HLA genotyping. Rather than drawing on any new phenotypic data, the later analysis identified candidate immune exposures from TCR beta sequences and the way those sequences occurred across donors. To decide whether each TCR beta V gene segment behaved as functional or pseudogenic, an earlier analysis of some 570 of the donors relied on high-throughput TCR beta sequencing. Donor age, sex, ethnicity and CMV serostatus were compiled alongside the repertoire data. Genome-wide SNP genotypes for about 65% of the roughly 670 donors were used in a later genetic analysis, which treated that subset as a discovery cohort. All discovery cohort repertoires had been generated on a single sequencing platform. HLA typing covered class I and class II loci at four-digit resolution. Typing coverage varied by locus: about 629-630 donors for A, B, C, DRB1 and DQB1; more than 500 for DQA1; some 610 for DPA1; under 490 for DPB1. Four to six DR-DQ haplotypes were handled as single units for association and clustering, since linkage in the cohort was strong. On average, 235,054 unique TCR beta nucleotide sequences were sequenced per donor among some 430 genotyped donors of the cohort, with roughly 18% of those sequences being non-productive. Beyond this particular receptor, the publication reports: A cluster of highly shared sequence variants was judged likely to represent a technical artifact of the sequencing pipeline. Strong co-occurrence of HLA alleles, especially DR and DQ, made assigning TCR associations to individual alleles difficult. Because the 87-base-pair reads could not distinguish some IMGT-functional V segments, including TRBV6-2 and TRBV6-3, those segments were excluded. Because HLA typing was missing for some donors at each locus, association tests included only the typed subset. In a later analysis, some 18,000 TCR beta sequences were associated with specific HLA alleles at a false discovery rate of 0.05. Roughly uniform sequencing depth across donors was assumed in presence/absence analyses, although this assumption may not hold. Cytomegalovirus status was reported to be diagnosed by the classifier with high specificity and sensitivity in both the original and validation cohorts. While some public TCRs were present in many individuals, most TCR sequences turned up only very rarely across donors. A later analysis found that HLA-associated TCR beta chains were more clonally expanded and had lower generation probabilities than equally common non-associated chains. Correlated functional status among segregating V segments might be attributable to linkage disequilibrium, but an unknown experimental factor could not be ruled out. According to a later analysis, TCR association rates differed among HLA loci, with DRB1 alleles showing the most associated TCRs and HLA-C alleles showing the fewest. For the cohort, immune exposure information was limited to CMV serostatus. According to a later analysis, most CMV-associated TCR beta chains appeared to be HLA-restricted, and the HLA associations seemed to be driven largely by CMV exposure. An earlier analysis of 587 of the donors showed that most TCR beta V segments appeared in productive rearrangements either about 87% or about 30% of the time, which broadly matched IMGT annotations. In this cohort, only TCR beta chains were sequenced, and detectable features were limited by the absence of alpha or paired-chain data. A further reported finding was that TCR beta sequences accurately predicted the HLA-A and HLA-B alleles for most subjects in the first cohort. It was suggested by the authors that the approach could potentially be generalized to other disease states and immunological phenotypes. Seventeen rarely observed V segments, including chromosome 9 orphons, were excluded from the earlier analysis of a few hundred of the donors because counts were too low. In a later analysis, several top co-occurrence clusters were reported to appear linked to parvovirus B19, influenza, CMV and Epstein-Barr virus. A total of fewer than 200 TCR beta chains were listed by the study as associated with cytomegalovirus. V-gene and J-gene trimming of TCR beta chains was associated with a missense DCLRE1C variant in a later genetic analysis, and the association was replicated in an independent cohort. According to a later genetic analysis, donors in an Asian-associated ancestry cluster had fewer N-insertions in productive TCRs than the approximately 670-donor mean. Three of the identified cytomegalovirus-associated TCR beta chains were confirmed in vitro to be specific for cytomegalovirus antigens.

The germline V gene specifies MNHEY as CDR1 and SVGAGI as CDR2. The CDR3 sequence holds 14 residues, the cysteine and phenylalanine included. CDR3 DNA is the only sequence kept; it has 42 bases, read in frame from the first base. Relative to germline, V is missing 6 bases and J is missing 4 bases, with 6 bases of the junction outside any gene match. Of note for this clone: It lacks a known antigen. No base quality information exists; no much larger clone differs at one position.

In total, 500 to 700 healthy bone marrow donors made up the cohort. At the time of sampling, all cohort members were nominally healthy, though unrecorded immune exposures were likely present. The donor was CMV seronegative and belonged to the group of roughly 330 seronegative cohort members. A peripheral blood sample was collected from each donor, and TCR beta sequencing was performed on peripheral blood mononuclear cells. The Qiagen DNeasy Blood Extraction Kit was used to extract genomic DNA from the blood cell samples. Library construction relied on the immunoSEQ multiplex PCR assay. For the multiplex PCR, a mixture combining 60 forward primers for TCR Vbeta segments and 13 reverse primers for TCR Jbeta segments was used. Amplification of the CDR3 region of rearranged TCR beta genes was performed with a multiplex PCR assay on genomic DNA. On the Illumina HiSeq System, the amplified TCR beta libraries were sequenced as 87-base-pair reads. The paper's data handling went like this. A later analysis counted approximately 76 million unique TCR beta chains across the 550 to 700 repertoires, and around 9.9 million of these chains were shared by at least two donors. Raw reads were error-corrected and collapsed into unique sequences with a nearest-neighbor algorithm that merged closely related sequences to remove PCR and sequencing errors. V, D and J gene segments were assigned by aligning CDR3 sequences to IMGT reference sequences. For a sequence to be retained, a match of at least six nucleotides was required to both a V gene segment and a J gene segment. A rearrangement was called productive if the CDR3 had no stop codons and remained in frame with V and J, and every other rearrangement was called non-productive. CDR3 was defined by IMGT convention, running from the second conserved V-encoded cysteine to the conserved J-encoded phenylalanine. The earlier analysis of about 640 of the donors excluded any sequence lacking an unambiguous match to a single V gene segment. In an earlier analysis of 587 of the donors, V segments were called functional above 56.7% productive rearrangements and were called segregating when the between-donor standard deviation exceeded 5%. A statistical classification framework was built to diagnose cytomegalovirus status from the catalog of TCR beta chain sequences. A later analysis assigned V and J genes by comparing TCR nucleotide sequences with IMGT/GENE-DB human TR gene sequences. In a later analysis, CDR3 sequences and most-parsimonious VDJ recombination scenarios were assigned using the TCRdist pipeline. In a later analysis, each TCR beta chain was defined by its CDR3 amino acid sequence together with its V-gene family, and reads lacking a unique V-gene family were excluded. As a way to deal with suspected cross-contamination and a sequencing artifact, a later analysis dropped under 600 nucleotide sequences that were highly shared and had low generation probability. In a later analysis, a clonal expansion index was calculated for each public chain from normalized within-repertoire ranks of inferred template counts. Generation probabilities in a later analysis came from a VDJ recombination model fitted to out-of-frame rearrangements, and those results were checked against IGoR. In a later analysis, hypergeometric tests were used to score TCR-TCR, TCR-HLA and TCR-CMV co-occurrence, with a repertoire-size bias correction applied to TCR pairs. To estimate false discovery rates, a later analysis permuted the HLA or CMV assignments 20 times. In a later analysis, co-occurring TCRs were grouped using DBSCAN, and TCRdist sequence similarity was added for clustering within HLA-allele-positive subsets. Repertoires with fewer than 30,000 or more than 120,000 public chains, plus five repertoires with anomalous nucleotide sharing, were excluded from co-occurrence clustering. TCRdb mirrors the immuneACCESS table, restricted to in-frame sequences. Some clones are absent from its copies; in checked studies, under half trace to an unresolved V gene, and the reason for the others is unknown. V and J calls plus clone size are reproduced from that table; the DNA served to infer D and trimming. Across this sample there are more than 110,000 clones, with 75% to 80% seen only once. Jointly, the top ten make up roughly 4.3% of the sample.

The receptor chain draws on TRBV6-5 and TRBJ2-7, and 10 bases in between align with TRBD2. This sequence originates from a male donor in good health and CMV-seronegative. Material for sequencing was PBMCs. The CDR3 region has the sequence CASSPGLANYEQYF. The DNA sequence reads TGTGCCAGCAGCCCGGGACTAGCGAATTACGAGCAGTACTTC.